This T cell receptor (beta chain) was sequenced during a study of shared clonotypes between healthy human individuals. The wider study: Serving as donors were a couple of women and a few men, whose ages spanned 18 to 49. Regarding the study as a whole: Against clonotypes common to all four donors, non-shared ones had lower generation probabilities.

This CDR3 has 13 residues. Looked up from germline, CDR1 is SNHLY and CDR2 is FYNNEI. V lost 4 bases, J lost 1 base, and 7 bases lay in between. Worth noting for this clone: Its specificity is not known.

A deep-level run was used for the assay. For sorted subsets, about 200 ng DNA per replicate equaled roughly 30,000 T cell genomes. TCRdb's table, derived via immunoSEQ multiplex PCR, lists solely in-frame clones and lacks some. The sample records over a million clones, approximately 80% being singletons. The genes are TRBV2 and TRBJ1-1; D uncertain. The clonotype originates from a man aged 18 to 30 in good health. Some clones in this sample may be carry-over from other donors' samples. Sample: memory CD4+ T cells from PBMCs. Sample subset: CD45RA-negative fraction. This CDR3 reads CASSAKGNTEAFF. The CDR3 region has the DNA TGTGCCAGCAGTGCGAAGGGGAACACTGAAGCTTTCTTT.